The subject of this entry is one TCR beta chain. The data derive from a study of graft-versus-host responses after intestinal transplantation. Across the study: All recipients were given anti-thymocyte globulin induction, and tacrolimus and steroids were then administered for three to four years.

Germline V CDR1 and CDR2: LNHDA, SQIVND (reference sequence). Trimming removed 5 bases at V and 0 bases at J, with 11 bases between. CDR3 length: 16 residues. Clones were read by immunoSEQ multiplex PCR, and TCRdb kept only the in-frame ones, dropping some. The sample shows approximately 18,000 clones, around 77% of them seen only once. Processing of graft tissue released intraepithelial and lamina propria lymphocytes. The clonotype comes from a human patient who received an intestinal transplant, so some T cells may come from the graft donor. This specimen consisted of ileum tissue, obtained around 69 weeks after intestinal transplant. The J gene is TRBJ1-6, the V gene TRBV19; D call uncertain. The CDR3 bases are TGTGCCAGTAGTCCCGCCTTGAGCTCCTATAATTCACCCCTCCACTTT. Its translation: CASSPALSSYNSPLHF.